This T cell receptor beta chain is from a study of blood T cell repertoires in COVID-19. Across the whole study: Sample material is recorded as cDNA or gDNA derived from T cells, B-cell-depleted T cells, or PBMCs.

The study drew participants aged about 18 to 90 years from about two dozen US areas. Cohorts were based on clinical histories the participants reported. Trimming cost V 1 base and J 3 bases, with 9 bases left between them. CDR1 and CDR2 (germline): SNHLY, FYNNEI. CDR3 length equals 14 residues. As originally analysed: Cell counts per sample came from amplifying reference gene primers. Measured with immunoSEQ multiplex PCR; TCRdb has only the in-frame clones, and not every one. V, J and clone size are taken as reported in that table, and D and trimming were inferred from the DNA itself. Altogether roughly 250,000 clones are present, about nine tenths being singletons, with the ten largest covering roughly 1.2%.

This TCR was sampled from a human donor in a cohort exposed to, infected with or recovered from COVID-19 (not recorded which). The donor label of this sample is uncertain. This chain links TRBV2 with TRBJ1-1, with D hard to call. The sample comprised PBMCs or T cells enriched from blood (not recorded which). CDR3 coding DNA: TGTGCCAGCAGTGAAGGAGACTGGGACACTGAAGCTTTCTTT. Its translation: CASSEGDWDTEAFF.